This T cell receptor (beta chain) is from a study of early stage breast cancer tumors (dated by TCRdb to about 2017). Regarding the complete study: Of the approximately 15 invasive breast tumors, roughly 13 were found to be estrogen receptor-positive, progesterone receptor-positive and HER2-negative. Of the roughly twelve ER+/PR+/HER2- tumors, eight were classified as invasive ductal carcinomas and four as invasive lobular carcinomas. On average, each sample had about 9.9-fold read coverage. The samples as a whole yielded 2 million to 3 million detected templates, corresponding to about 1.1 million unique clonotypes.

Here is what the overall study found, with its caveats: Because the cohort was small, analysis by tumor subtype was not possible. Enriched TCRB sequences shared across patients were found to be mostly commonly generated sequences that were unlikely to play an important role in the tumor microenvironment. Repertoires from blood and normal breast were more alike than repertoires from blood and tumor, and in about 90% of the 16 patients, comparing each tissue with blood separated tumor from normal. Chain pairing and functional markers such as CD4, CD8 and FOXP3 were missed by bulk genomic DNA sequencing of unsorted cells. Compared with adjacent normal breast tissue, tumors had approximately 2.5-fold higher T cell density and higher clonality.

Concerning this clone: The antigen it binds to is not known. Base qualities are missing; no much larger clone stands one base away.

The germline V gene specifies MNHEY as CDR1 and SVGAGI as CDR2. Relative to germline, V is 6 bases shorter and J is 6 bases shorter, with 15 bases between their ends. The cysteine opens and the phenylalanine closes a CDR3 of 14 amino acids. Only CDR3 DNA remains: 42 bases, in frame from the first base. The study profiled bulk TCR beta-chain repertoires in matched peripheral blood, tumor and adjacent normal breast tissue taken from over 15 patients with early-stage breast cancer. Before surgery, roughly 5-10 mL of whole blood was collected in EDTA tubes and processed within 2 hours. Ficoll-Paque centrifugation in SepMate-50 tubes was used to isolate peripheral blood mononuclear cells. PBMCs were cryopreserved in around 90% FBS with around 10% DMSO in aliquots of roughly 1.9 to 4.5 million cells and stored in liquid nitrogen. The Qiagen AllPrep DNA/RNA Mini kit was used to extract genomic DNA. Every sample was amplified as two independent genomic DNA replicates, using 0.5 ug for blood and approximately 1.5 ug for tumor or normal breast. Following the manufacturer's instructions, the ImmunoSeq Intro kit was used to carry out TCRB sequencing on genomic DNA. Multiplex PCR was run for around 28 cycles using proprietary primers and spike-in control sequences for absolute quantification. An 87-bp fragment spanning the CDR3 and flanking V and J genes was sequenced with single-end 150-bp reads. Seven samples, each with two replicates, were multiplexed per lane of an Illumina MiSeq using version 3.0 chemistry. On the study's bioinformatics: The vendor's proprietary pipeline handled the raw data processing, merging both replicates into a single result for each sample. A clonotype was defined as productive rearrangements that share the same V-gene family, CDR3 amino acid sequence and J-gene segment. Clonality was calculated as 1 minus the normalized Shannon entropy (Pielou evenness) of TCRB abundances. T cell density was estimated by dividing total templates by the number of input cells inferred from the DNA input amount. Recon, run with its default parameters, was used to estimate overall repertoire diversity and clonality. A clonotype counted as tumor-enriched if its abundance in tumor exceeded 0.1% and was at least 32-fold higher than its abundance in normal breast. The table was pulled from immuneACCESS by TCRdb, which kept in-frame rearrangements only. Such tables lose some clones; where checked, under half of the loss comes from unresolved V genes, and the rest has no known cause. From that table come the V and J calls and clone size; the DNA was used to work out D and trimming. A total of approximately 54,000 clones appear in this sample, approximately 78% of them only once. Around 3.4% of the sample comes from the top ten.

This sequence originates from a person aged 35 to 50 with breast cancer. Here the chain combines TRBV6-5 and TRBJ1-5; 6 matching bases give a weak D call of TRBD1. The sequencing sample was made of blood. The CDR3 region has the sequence CASSTTGLAQPQHF. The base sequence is TGTGCCAGCAGCACCACAGGGCTCGCTCAGCCCCAGCATTTT.